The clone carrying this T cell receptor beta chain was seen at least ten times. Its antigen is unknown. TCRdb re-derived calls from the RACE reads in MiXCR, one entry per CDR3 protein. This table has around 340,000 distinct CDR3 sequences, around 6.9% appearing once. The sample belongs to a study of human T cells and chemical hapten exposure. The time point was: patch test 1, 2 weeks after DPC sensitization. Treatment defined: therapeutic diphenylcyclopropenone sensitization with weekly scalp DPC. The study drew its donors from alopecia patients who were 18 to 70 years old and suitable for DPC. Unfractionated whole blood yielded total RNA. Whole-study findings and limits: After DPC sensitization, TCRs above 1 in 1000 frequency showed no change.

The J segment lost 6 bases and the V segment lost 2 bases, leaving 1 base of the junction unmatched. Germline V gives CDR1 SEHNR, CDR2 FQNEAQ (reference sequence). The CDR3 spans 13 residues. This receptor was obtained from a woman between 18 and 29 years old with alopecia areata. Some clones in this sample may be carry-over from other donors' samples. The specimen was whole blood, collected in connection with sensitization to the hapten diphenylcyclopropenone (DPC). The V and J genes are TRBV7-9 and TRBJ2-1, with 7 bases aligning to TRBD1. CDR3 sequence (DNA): TGTGCCAGCAGCTTAAGACAGGGCAATGAGCAGTTCTTC. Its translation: CASSLRQGNEQFF.